The clone carrying this TCR beta chain was seen more than once but under ten times. The target antigen is unknown. This sample is drawn from a study of STAT5B mutations in CD4+ large granular lymphocyte leukemia. Looking at the study overall: Among healthy donors, a particular HLA allele went with more CDR3 'QG' motifs.

Study outcomes and limitations: Approximately 25% of private leukemic clonotypes occurred rarely in other patients' non-leukemic repertoires.

CDR1 is SGHTA and CDR2 is FQGNSA in the germline V gene. The CDR3 has 15 amino acids. V gave up 5 bases and J gave up 7 bases, with 20 bases separating them. The data were produced by immunoSEQ multiplex PCR, yet TCRdb's version contains in-frame clones alone and is incomplete. This sample has fewer than 35,000 clones; approximately 90% occur once, and the top ten carry 0.97%. This receptor was obtained from a human donor in good health. The specimen was CD4+ T cells from blood buffy coats. The chain uses TRBV7-2 and TRBJ1-2; D might be TRBD1 (5 bases). CDR3 loop: CASSTPGWGSSGYTF. In DNA, the CDR3 is TGTGCCAGCAGCACCCCCGGGTGGGGGTCTTCTGGCTACACCTTC.